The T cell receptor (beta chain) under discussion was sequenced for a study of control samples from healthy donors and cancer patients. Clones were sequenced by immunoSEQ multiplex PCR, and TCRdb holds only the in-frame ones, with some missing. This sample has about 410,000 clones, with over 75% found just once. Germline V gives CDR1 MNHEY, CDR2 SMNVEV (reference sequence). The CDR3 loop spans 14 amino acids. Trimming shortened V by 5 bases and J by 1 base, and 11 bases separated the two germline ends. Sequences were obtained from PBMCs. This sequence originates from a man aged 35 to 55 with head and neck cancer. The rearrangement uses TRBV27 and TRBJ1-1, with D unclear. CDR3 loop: CASSPLVRNTEAFF. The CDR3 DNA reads TGTGCCAGCAGTCCCCTGGTCCGGAACACTGAAGCTTTCTTT.